This entry lists 23 T cell receptor beta chains sequenced from one sample in a study of cytomegalovirus exposure and HLA in healthy donors (dated by TCRdb to 2016 to 2017). The library was generated by the immunoSEQ multiplex PCR assay. For the multiplex PCR, a mixture combining 60 forward primers for TCR Vbeta segments and 13 reverse primers for TCR Jbeta segments was used. This immuneACCESS table, as held by TCRdb, lists in-frame sequences with V and J called but not all clones. Of the missing ones, under half trace to an unresolved V gene in checked studies; the others have no known cause. The sample table gives fewer than 200,000 clones. 6.5% of the sample lies in the top ten. The specimen sequenced was PBMCs. All receptors come from a man aged 25-45 years in good health and CMV-seronegative.

The chain has TRBV5-6 and TRBJ1-1; tentatively, D is TRBD1 (5 bases). Germline CDR1 and CDR2: SGHDT and YYEEEE. CDR3 length: 14 amino acids. V was trimmed by 0 bases and J by 4 bases, leaving 10 bases between them. CDR3: CASSLVRVSTEAFF. In DNA, the CDR3 is TGTGCCAGCAGCTTGGTCAGGGTTTCCACTGAAGCTTTCTTT.

The V gene is TRBV2, the J gene TRBJ1-1; D not certain. This CDR3 has 15 residues. V shed 6 bases and J shed 0 bases, with 14 bases lying between them. Germline V gene lookup returns CDR1 SNHLY and CDR2 FYNNEI. The CDR3 nucleotides read TGTGCCAGCAGCGTAAGTGAGGGCATGAACACTGAAGCTTTCTTT. Translating it yields CASSVSEGMNTEAFF.

The chain combines TRBV9 with TRBJ2-1; D is perhaps TRBD2 (6 bases). The CDR3 has 16 residues. Germline CDR1 and CDR2: SGDLS and YYNGEE. The ends were cut back, 0 bases at V and 6 bases at J, with 16 bases in the middle. The CDR3 is CASSVDRGGAGNEQFF. CDR3 coding DNA: TGTGCCAGCAGCGTAGATCGCGGAGGGGCCGGCAATGAGCAGTTCTTC.

The chain links TRBV29-1 to TRBJ2-1; possible D gene TRBD2, 5 bases. Between the trimmed V and J ends, which lost 4 bases and 6 bases, there was a span of 13 bases. Germline-derived CDR1 and CDR2 are SQVTM and ANQGSEA. The CDR3 spans 13 residues. The CDR3 here is CSVVYGEGNEQFF. The CDR3 bases are TGCAGCGTTGTTTACGGAGAGGGCAATGAGCAGTTCTTC.

This chain links TRBV10-1 with TRBJ2-7; a weak D match, TRBD2 (6 bases). Germline CDR1 and CDR2: WNHNN and SYGVQD (reference sequence). CDR3 length: 12 residues. The ends were cut back, 4 bases at V and 10 bases at J, with 14 bases in the middle. CDR3 sequence reads: CASSGVSGAQYF. The CDR3 nucleotides are TGCGCCAGCAGTGGTGTTAGCGGAGCACAGTACTTC.

The gene calls are TRBV6-1 and TRBJ1-5; D remains unclear. Germline lookup yields CDR1 MNHNS and CDR2 SASEGT. This CDR3 has 14 amino acids. Deletions cut 7 bases from V and 1 base from J, with 11 bases between. Here the CDR3 reads CASMRSLSNQPQHF. Written as DNA, the CDR3 is TGTGCCAGCATGAGGAGTTTGAGCAATCAGCCCCAGCATTTT.

V usage is TRBV28 and J usage is TRBJ2-1; 7 bases agree with TRBD2. The germline V gene encodes CDR1 MDHEN and CDR2 SYDVKM. The J segment lost 4 bases and the V segment lost 2 bases, leaving 5 bases of the junction unmatched. The CDR3 runs 15 residues. Written as DNA, the CDR3 is TGTGCCAGCAGTTTAGGAGGGAGGGGTTACAATGAGCAGTTCTTC. It translates to CASSLGGRGYNEQFF.

The gene calls are TRBV2 and TRBJ2-3, with 11 positions matching TRBD2. This CDR3 is 17 amino acids long. The germline gives CDR1 SNHLY, CDR2 FYNNEI. Germline trimming cut 6 bases from V and 4 bases from J; bases unmatched to any gene: 12. CDR3 nucleotides: TGTGCCAGCAGACCCGACGTAGCGGGAGGGCCGCCAGATACGCAGTATTTT. It specifies CASRPDVAGGPPDTQYF.

The chain uses TRBV7-9 and TRBJ2-3; tentative D call: TRBD1 (6 bases). CDR1 and CDR2 from the germline V gene are SEHNR and FQNEAQ (reference sequence). CDR3 length: 15 amino acids. The V and J ends lost 5 bases and 3 bases respectively, with 15 bases between them. CDR3 in DNA: TGTGCCAGCAGCCGAGCACAGGGCAAAACAGATACGCAGTATTTT. Protein: CASSRAQGKTDTQYF.

V gene TRBV18 combines with J gene TRBJ1-6; D ambiguous. CDR3 length: 17 residues. V gave up 2 bases and J gave up 5 bases, with 16 bases separating them. Germline CDR1 reads KGHSH; CDR2 reads LQKENI. The CDR3 loop is CASSPTTSGSDNSPLHF. CDR3 bases: TGTGCCAGCTCACCAACAACCAGCGGTTCCGATAATTCACCCCTCCACTTT.

CDR3: CASSPFGTSGIYEQYF. CDR3 in DNA: TGTGCCAGCAGCCCATTCGGGACTAGCGGGATCTACGAGCAGTACTTC. This chain links TRBV28 with TRBJ2-7; 13 bases align to TRBD2. Germline V gene lookup returns CDR1 MDHEN and CDR2 SYDVKM. The CDR3 length is 16 residues. V shed 6 bases, J shed 3 bases, and the junction held 8 bases outside the gene matches.

CDR3 DNA sequence: TGTGCCAGCAGGTTACGCAGGGGTCGCAATCAGCCCCAGCATTTT. It yields the protein CASRLRRGRNQPQHF. V gene TRBV27 combines with J gene TRBJ1-5; a possible D gene is TRBD1 (6 bases). Trimming cost V 6 bases and J 2 bases, with 14 bases left between them. The germline V gene encodes CDR1 MNHEY and CDR2 SMNVEV (reference sequence). The CDR3 length is 15 residues.

The chain uses TRBV4-2 and TRBJ2-7; possibly TRBD2 for D (6 bases). Trimming removed 0 bases at V and 2 bases at J, with 14 bases between. This CDR3 has 16 amino acids. Germline V CDR1 and CDR2: LGHNA, YNFKEQ. The CDR3 nucleotides are TGTGCCAGCAGCCAAGAAATCACTAGCTCGGCCTACGAGCAGTACTTC. Amino acid sequence: CASSQEITSSAYEQYF.

The chain carries TRBV29-1 and TRBJ2-3; D remains unclear. Trimming removed 2 bases at V and 4 bases at J, with 7 bases between. Looked up from germline, CDR1 is SQVTM and CDR2 is ANQGSEA. The CDR3 length is 12 residues. Here the CDR3 DNA reads TGCAGCGTTGAAATTCTAGCAGATACGCAGTATTTT. Amino acids: CSVEILADTQYF.

This chain connects TRBV6-5 to TRBJ2-2; 8 positions match TRBD1. Trimming removed 2 bases from V and 2 bases from J; junction bases left unmatched: 4. This CDR3 contains 16 residues. Germline CDR1 is MNHEY and CDR2 is SVGAGI. The CDR3 protein is CASSYETGVNTGELFF. The CDR3 bases are TGTGCCAGCAGTTACGAGACAGGGGTCAACACCGGGGAGCTGTTTTTT.

The V and J genes are TRBV11-1 and TRBJ1-1; no definite D call. The CDR3 loop spans 14 amino acids. Germline V gene lookup returns CDR1 SGHAT and CDR2 FQDESV (reference sequence). Trimming pared 5 bases from V and 6 bases from J, leaving 16 bases between. The CDR3 loop is CASSRLINEAEAFF. The CDR3 DNA sequence: TGTGCCAGCAGCCGACTCATCAACGAAGCTGAAGCTTTCTTT. Supplemented by reference TRBV11-1 and TRBJ1-1, the full variable domain reads EAEVAQSPRYKITEKSQAVAFWCDPISGHATLYWYRQILGQGPELLVQFQDESVVDDSQLPKDRFSAERLKGVDSTLKIQPAELGDSAMYLCASSRLINEAEAFFGQGTRLTVV.

The rearrangement links TRBV30 to TRBJ1-4; 9 bases align to TRBD1. The CDR3 loop spans 16 amino acids. CDR1 and CDR2 from the germline V gene are GTSNPN and SVGIG (reference sequence). After removal of 0 bases from V and 8 bases from J, the junction contained 10 bases not matched to a gene. The CDR3 DNA reads TGTGCCTGGAGTGTAGTGATGGGACAGGGAGGCGAAAAACTGTTTTTT. Protein product: CAWSVVMGQGGEKLFF.

The chain combines TRBV7-2 with TRBJ1-4; no definite D call. V shed 1 base and J shed 8 bases, with 14 bases lying between them. Germline V CDR1 and CDR2: SGHTA, FQGNSA. This CDR3 comprises 15 residues. The CDR3 DNA reads TGTGCCAGCAGCTTAGAGGCGCAGGCTGGGGAAAAACTGTTTTTT. Its translation: CASSLEAQAGEKLFF.

The chain links TRBV30 to TRBJ2-1; D might be TRBD2 (6 bases). Germline V lookup: CDR1 GTSNPN, CDR2 SVGIG (reference sequence). The CDR3 totals 14 residues. V was trimmed by 3 bases and J by 2 bases, leaving 11 bases between them. For the CDR3, the DNA is TGTGCCTGGAGGGGGAGGCGGCCCTACAATGAGCAGTTCTTC. Its protein product is CAWRGRRPYNEQFF.

The chain uses TRBV5-4 and TRBJ2-5; 9 bases are a match to TRBD1. Near its end, the DNA agrees better with TRBJ2-7, so the J call may be wrong. CDR3 size: 15 residues. CDR1 SGHNT and CDR2 YYREEE come from the germline V gene (reference sequence). The CDR3 reads CASSLGRDRAYEQYF. The CDR3 DNA reads as TGTGCCAGCAGCCTGGGCCGGGACAGGGCCTACGAGCAGTACTTC.

V usage is TRBV5-7 and J usage is TRBJ2-5, with D perhaps matching TRBD2 (5 bases). TRBV5-7 has ORF status, its function being uncertain. This CDR3 contains 15 residues. Trimming took off 0 bases at V and 2 bases at J, with 11 bases between the two ends. CDR3 sequence: CASSLARVGQETQYF. The DNA of the CDR3 is TGTGCCAGCAGCTTGGCGAGGGTCGGACAAGAGACCCAGTACTTC.

The chain uses TRBV7-2 and TRBJ1-6, with no clear D. From germline, CDR1 is SGHTA and CDR2 FQGNSA. V was trimmed by 4 bases and J by 9 bases, leaving 10 bases between them. The length of the CDR3 is 13 residues. CDR3: CASSSLGGSPLHF. DNA for the CDR3: TGTGCCAGCAGCTCCCTCGGCGGTTCACCCCTCCACTTT. The full variable domain, its missing parts supplied by reference TRBV7-2 and TRBJ1-6, is GAGVSQSPSNKVTEKGKDVELRCDPISGHTALYWYRQSLGQGLEFLIYFQGNSAPDKSGLPSDRFSAERTGGSVSTLTIQRTQQEDSAVYLCASSSLGGSPLHFGNGTRLTVT.

The chain couples TRBV11-2 to TRBJ1-6; 9 bases fit TRBD1. With 5 bases clipped from V and 8 bases from J, the junction kept 7 bases outside the gene matches. Germline CDR1 reads SGHAT; CDR2 reads FQNNGV. The CDR3 extends over 15 amino acids. The CDR3 reads CASSQYRGLDSPLHF. Written as DNA, the CDR3 is TGTGCCAGCAGCCAGTACAGGGGGCTGGATTCACCCCTCCACTTT.